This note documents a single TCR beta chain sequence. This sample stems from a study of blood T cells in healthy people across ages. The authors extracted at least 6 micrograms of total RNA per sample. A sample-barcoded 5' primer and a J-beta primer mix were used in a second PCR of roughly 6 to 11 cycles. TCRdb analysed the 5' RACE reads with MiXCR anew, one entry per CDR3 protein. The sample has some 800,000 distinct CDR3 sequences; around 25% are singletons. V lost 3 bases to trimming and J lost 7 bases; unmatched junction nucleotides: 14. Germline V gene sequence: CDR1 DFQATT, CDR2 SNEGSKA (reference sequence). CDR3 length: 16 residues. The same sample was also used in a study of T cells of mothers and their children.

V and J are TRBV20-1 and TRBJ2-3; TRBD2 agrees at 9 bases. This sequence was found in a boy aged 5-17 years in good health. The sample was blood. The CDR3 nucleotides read TGCAGTGCTAGCCTGCGGGCTAGCGGGATTGTAAATACGCAGTATTTT. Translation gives CSASLRASGIVNTQYF.